The 12 T cell receptor gamma chains reported below all come from one sample, sequenced in a study of gamma delta lymphoproliferative disorders and STAT genes. TCRdb re-processed the multiplex PCR reads using CATT. Among under 2,500 gamma-chain clones, 10% to 15% were seen once, and the ten largest hold more than 15%. Sequencing used genomic DNA taken from PBMCs of patients and controls. The sequenced sample consisted of blood. The receptors shown here come from a human donor in good health.

This clone is medium-sized (0.01 to 0.1%) within its sample. This chain uses TRGV11 with TRGJ1 or TRGJ2. The J gene was not available in TCRdb and was assigned here by matching the DNA to germline segments. TRGV11 is placed among ORFs of uncertain function. The CDR3 sequence is 17 residues long. V trimming: 0 bases; J trimming: 4 bases; junction bases outside the gene matches: 12. DNA for the CDR3: TGTGCCTGCTGGATTAGGCACAACGGGGCTTTATATTATAAGAAACTCTTT. This gives the protein CACWIRHNGALYYKKLF.

By sample fraction, this clone is medium-sized. The J gene is TRGJ1 or TRGJ2, the V gene TRGV5. The J gene is absent in TCRdb and was assigned here via DNA matching to germline. The CDR3 has 14 residues. Per the germline V gene, CDR1 is VINAFY and CDR2 is YDVSNSKD. The V and J ends lost 1 base and 0 bases, in that order; junction bases with no gene match: 3. CDR3 loop: CATWDSTNYYKKLF. CDR3 sequence (DNA): TGTGCCACCTGGGACAGTACGAATTATTATAAGAAACTCTTT.

By sample fraction, this clone is medium-sized (0.01 to 0.1%). The CDR3 region is CATWVPLGYKKLF. The CDR3 DNA reads TGTGCCACCTGGGTACCCCTCGGATATAAGAAACTCTTT. The V and J genes are TRGV8 and TRGJ1 or TRGJ2. The J gene, missing from TCRdb, was assigned here through DNA to germline matching. J lost 7 bases, V lost 5 bases, and 11 bases had no gene match. CDR1 is VENAVY and CDR2 is YDSYNSRV in the germline V gene. The CDR3 has 13 amino acids.

The J gene is TRGJ1 or TRGJ2, the V gene TRGV3. The J gene was missing in TCRdb and was found by matching the end of the DNA to germline. Germline assignment: CDR1 VTNTFY and CDR2 YDVSTARD (reference sequence). V lost 9 bases to trimming and J lost 8 bases; unmatched junction nucleotides: 13. The CDR3 covers 12 residues. This chain's CDR3 is CATDYDRDKKLF. In DNA, the CDR3 is TGTGCCACCGACTACGATCGTGATAAGAAACTCTTT.

V is TRGV9 and J is TRGJ1 or TRGJ2. TCRdb does not report a J gene; here it was assigned by matching the DNA to germline references. The V segment lost 2 bases and the J segment 3 bases; nucleotides outside the gene matches: 4. CDR3 length: 13 amino acids. The V gene's germline CDR1 is GITISATS and CDR2 ISYDGTV (reference sequence). Written as DNA, the CDR3 is TGTGCCTTGTGGGAGGGATCTTATTATAAGAAACTCTTT. Protein: CALWEGSYYKKLF.

This clone is labeled as medium-sized. The CDR3 protein is CATWDRLEKLF. The CDR3 DNA sequence: TGTGCCACCTGGGATAGGTTAGAGAAACTCTTT. The genes are TRGV8 and TRGJ1 or TRGJ2. TCRdb does not report a J gene; here it was assigned by matching the DNA to germline references. The ends lost 0 bases at V and 11 bases at J; junction bases unmatched: 4. The CDR3 loop spans 11 amino acids. Germline V lookup: CDR1 VENAVY, CDR2 YDSYNSRV.

In its sample, this clone ranks as medium-sized. One junction end does not reproduce the germline sequence, and a read error may be involved. The chain has TRGV11 and TRGJP2. TCRdb does not report a J gene; here it was assigned by matching the DNA to germline references. TRGV11 is an open reading frame, and its role is uncertain. The CDR3 has 14 residues. The CDR3 loop is CACWFRGSDWVKTF. CDR3 nucleotide sequence: TGTGCCTGCTGGTTTAGAGGTAGTGATTGGGTCAAGACGTTT.

This clone is medium-sized (0.01 to 0.1%) in the sample. The chain carries TRGV2 and TRGJ1 or TRGJ2. No J segment appears in TCRdb, so it was assigned here by matching the sequence to germline. V was pared by 0 bases and J by 12 bases, with 5 bases of the junction left unmatched. CDR1 and CDR2 from the germline V gene are EGSNGY and YDSYNSKV. The CDR3 runs to 11 residues. CDR3 sequence reads: CATWDGQRKLF. CDR3 sequence (DNA): TGTGCCACCTGGGACGGGCAGAGGAAACTCTTT.

This clone is large within its sample. The genes are TRGV10 and TRGJ1 or TRGJ2. TCRdb gives no J gene; it was assigned here by matching the DNA to germline. TRGV10 is given ORF status, its function remaining uncertain. V dropped 8 bases and J dropped 5; count of bases not matched to a gene: 7. CDR3 length equals 12 residues. This chain's CDR3 is CAAWDSHYKKLF. CDR3 nucleotides: TGTGCTGCGTGGGATTCGCATTATAAGAAACTCTTT.

Judged by abundance, this clone is medium-sized. The chain recombines TRGV4 with TRGJ1 or TRGJ2. Because TCRdb records no J gene, it was assigned here through a match of the DNA to germline. Unmatched junction bases numbered 3, after V lost 4 bases and J lost 9 bases. CDR3 size: 10 residues. The germline CDR1 and CDR2 sequences are EGSTGY and YDSYTSSV. CDR3 bases: TGTGCCACCTGGGAGACTAAGAAACTCTTT. This encodes CATWETKKLF.

In its sample, this clone is medium-sized. The rearrangement uses TRGV5 and TRGJ1 or TRGJ2. Because TCRdb records no J gene, it was assigned here through a match of the DNA to germline. The CDR3 is 14 residues long. Per the germline V gene, CDR1 is VINAFY and CDR2 is YDVSNSKD. Trimming took 0 bases from V and 8 from J; bases not matched to a gene: 10. This chain's CDR3 is CATWDRPVLNKKLF. The CDR3 DNA reads as TGTGCCACCTGGGACAGGCCGGTCCTCAATAAGAAACTCTTT.

The chain couples TRGV4 to TRGJ1 or TRGJ2. TCRdb is silent on the J gene; assignment here came from matching the DNA to germline. Germline values: CDR1 EGSTGY, CDR2 YDSYTSSV. The V segment lost 9 bases and the J segment 5 bases; nucleotides outside the gene matches: 7. This CDR3 comprises 11 residues. The CDR3 loop is CATVGDYKKLF. The CDR3 DNA is TGTGCCACCGTAGGCGATTATAAGAAACTCTTT.